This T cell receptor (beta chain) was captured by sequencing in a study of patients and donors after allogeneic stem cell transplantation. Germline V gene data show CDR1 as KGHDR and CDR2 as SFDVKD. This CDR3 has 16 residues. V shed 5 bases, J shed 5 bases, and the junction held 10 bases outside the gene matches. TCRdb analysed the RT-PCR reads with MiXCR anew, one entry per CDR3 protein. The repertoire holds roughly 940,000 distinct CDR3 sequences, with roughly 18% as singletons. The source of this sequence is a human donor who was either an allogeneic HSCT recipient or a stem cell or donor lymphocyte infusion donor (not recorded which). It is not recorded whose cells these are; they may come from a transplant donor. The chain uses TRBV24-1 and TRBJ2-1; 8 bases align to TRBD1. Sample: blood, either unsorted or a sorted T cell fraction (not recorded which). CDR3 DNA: TGTGCCACCAGTGTCCGTAGAGGGACAGGCCACAATGAGCAGTTCTTC. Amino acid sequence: CATSVRRGTGHNEQFF.